The 11 T cell receptor beta chains reported below all come from one sample, sequenced in a study of shared T cell receptors in the human thymus (dated by TCRdb to about 2021). To prepare the library, the immunoSEQ multiplex PCR assay was applied. Held by TCRdb, this immuneACCESS table contains in-frame sequences only and omits some clones. Under half of the omission traces to an unresolved V gene where checked; the cause of the rest is unknown. The sample contains more than 550,000 clones, about 87% of them found a single time. Of the sample, 0.009% to 0.0095% falls within the top ten clones. These records were also assigned to another study, of human thymus T cells.

The sequencing sample was made of thymocytes. Receptors were obtained from a boy under two years old with a congenital heart defect. Donor details come from another sample of the same person, matched by shared clones.

This rearrangement joins TRBV27 to TRBJ1-1; no definite D call. Looked up from germline, CDR1 is MNHEY and CDR2 is SMNVEV (reference sequence). The CDR3 length is 15 residues. Deletions cut 3 bases from V and 4 bases from J, with 15 bases between. The CDR3 region has the DNA TGTGCCAGCAGTTTTCCCGGGGTTCCAAGCACTGAAGCTTTCTTT. Protein: CASSFPGVPSTEAFF.

The rearrangement links TRBV29-1 to TRBJ1-1, with D perhaps matching TRBD1 (5 bases). V lost 5 bases and J 1 base, leaving 11 bases between the germline ends. This CDR3 comprises 13 residues. Germline V gene lookup returns CDR1 SQVTM and CDR2 ANQGSEA. The CDR3 region is CSVPQGPNTEAFF. The CDR3 DNA is TGCAGCGTTCCCCAGGGCCCGAACACTGAAGCTTTCTTT.

The chain joins TRBV27 to TRBJ1-3; 12 bases match TRBD1. Germline V gives CDR1 MNHEY, CDR2 SMNVEV (reference sequence). V lost 6 bases to trimming and J lost 0 bases; unmatched junction nucleotides: 9. The CDR3 has 18 residues. This CDR3 reads CASRKGTGGPSSGNTIYF. The CDR3 nucleotides read TGTGCCAGCAGGAAAGGGACAGGGGGCCCTAGCTCTGGAAACACCATATATTTT.

V usage is TRBV6-5 and J usage is TRBJ2-3, with 8 bases fitting TRBD2. The J segment lost 0 bases and the V segment lost 6 bases, leaving 5 bases of the junction unmatched. The CDR3 spans 15 residues. Germline CDR1 is MNHEY and CDR2 is SVGAGI. CDR3 in DNA: TGTGCCAGCAGCCCGCCGGGGGGGAGCACAGATACGCAGTATTTT. Encoded protein: CASSPPGGSTDTQYF.

This chain connects TRBV2 to TRBJ1-2; the D is unclear. The CDR3 extends over 14 amino acids. With 7 bases removed from V and 4 bases from J, the gap between germline ends came to 16 bases. Germline-derived CDR1 and CDR2 are SNHLY and FYNNEI. For the CDR3, the DNA is TGTGCCAGCACCTTATCTGGGAGCTTCTATGGCTACACCTTC. This sequence encodes CASTLSGSFYGYTF.

CDR3 region: CAWSVTSGGNEQFF. DNA for the CDR3: TGTGCCTGGAGTGTCACTAGCGGGGGCAATGAGCAGTTCTTC. The J gene is TRBJ2-1, the V gene TRBV30, with 11 bases lining up with TRBD2. With 0 bases clipped from V and 6 bases from J, the junction kept 1 base outside the gene matches. CDR3 length: 14 residues. From germline, CDR1 is GTSNPN and CDR2 SVGIG (reference sequence).

The rearrangement uses TRBV28 and TRBJ2-7; 12 bases line up with TRBD2. The CDR3 has 17 residues. Unmatched junction bases numbered 9, after V lost 3 bases and J lost 3 bases. Germline V CDR1 and CDR2: MDHEN, SYDVKM. CDR3 loop: CASSFGLAGGGGYEQYF. CDR3 nucleotides: TGTGCCAGCAGTTTCGGGCTAGCGGGAGGGGGGGGCTACGAGCAGTACTTC.

This clone has only a few counts. The sample has other DNA sequences that encode this CDR3 too. This chain joins TRBV20-1 and TRBJ2-3; D is unclear. The CDR3 is 10 amino acids. The germline V gene has CDR1 DFQATT and CDR2 SNEGSKA (reference sequence). Deletions cut 6 bases from V and 5 bases from J, with 6 bases between. CDR3 protein: CSAIGDTQYF. CDR3 nucleotide sequence: TGCAGTGCCATCGGAGATACGCAGTATTTT.

The rearrangement uses TRBV2 and TRBJ2-3; D might be TRBD2 (6 bases). The germline V gene encodes CDR1 SNHLY and CDR2 FYNNEI. The V and J ends lost 6 bases and 0 bases respectively, with 25 bases between them. This CDR3 contains 19 residues. The CDR3 DNA follows: TGTGCCAGCAGCTCAGCCCCCCACCGGGACTCAACTAGCACAGATACGCAGTATTTT. It translates to CASSSAPHRDSTSTDTQYF.

V and J are TRBV6-5 and TRBJ2-1; maybe TRBD2 (7 bases). V lost 1 base and J 15 bases, leaving 16 bases between the germline ends. The CDR3 sequence is 13 residues long. Per germline, CDR1 MNHEY and CDR2 SVGAGI. CDR3 sequence reads: CASSYWEGGAWFF. The CDR3 bases are TGTGCCAGCAGTTACTGGGAGGGGGGGGCGTGGTTCTTC.

This chain links TRBV30 with TRBJ1-6; tentative D call: TRBD1 (5 bases). From germline, CDR1 is GTSNPN and CDR2 SVGIG (reference sequence). The germline V and J ends were trimmed by 0 bases and 5 bases, with 20 bases remaining between them. CDR3 length: 18 residues. The CDR3 region is CAWSVPRQGLKDNSPLHF. The CDR3 nucleotides read TGTGCCTGGAGTGTACCTAGGCAGGGATTGAAGGATAATTCACCCCTCCACTTT.